This T cell receptor beta chain comes out of a study of shared clonotypes between healthy human individuals. Across the study: Sampling drew on donors who were a couple of women and a few men aged 18 to 49.

Study-level points and caveats: Clonotype sharing among donors, it was expected, would be affected by sequencing depth.

An even split of each subset's genomic DNA across several immunoSEQ plates was performed. Data came from immunoSEQ multiplex PCR; TCRdb stores just in-frame clones and leaves some out. Among around 2.5 million clones listed, under 95% were seen once. This CDR3 comprises 14 residues. V gave up 5 bases and J gave up 8 bases, with 16 bases separating them. The germline CDR1 and CDR2 sequences are SGHTA and FQGNSA. A note on this clone: Its antigen is currently unknown.

From CD4+ cells came CD45RA+ naive and CD45RA-negative memory subsets. This clonotype was obtained from a man aged 18 to 35 in good health. Some clones in this sample may be carry-over from other donors' samples. Specimen: naive CD4+ T cells from PBMCs. Described subset: CD45RA+ positively selected. V usage is TRBV7-2 and J usage is TRBJ2-1; no reliable D call. The CDR3 reads CASSRRDISDEQFF. In nucleotides, the CDR3 is TGTGCCAGCAGCCGGCGTGACATTTCTGATGAGCAGTTCTTC. Drawing the rest from reference TRBV7-2 and TRBJ2-1, the complete variable domain is GAGVSQSPSNKVTEKGKDVELRCDPISGHTALYWYRQSLGQGLEFLIYFQGNSAPDKSGLPSDRFSAERTGGSVSTLTIQRTQQEDSAVYLCASSRRDISDEQFFGPGTRLTVL.